Following are 24 T cell receptor beta chains from one sample sequenced in a study of technical replicates of blood from several donors (dated by TCRdb to 2016 to 2017). Library method: the immunoSEQ multiplex PCR assay. The immuneACCESS repertoire file appears here via TCRdb, limited to in-frame rearrangements. These files lack a portion of the clones; in checked studies, under half of the deficit traces to unresolved V genes, and the cause of the others is not known. The sample profile shows 50,000 to 55,000 clones; 86% of them were found once. Of the sample, roughly 5.2% is held by the ten largest clones. The sample comprised PBMCs. The receptors derive from a human donor in good health. Some clones in this sample may be carry-over from other donors' samples.

This sequence joins TRBV27 and TRBJ1-6, with 8 bases fitting TRBD1. This CDR3 is 14 amino acids long. Germline V gives CDR1 MNHEY, CDR2 SMNVEV (reference sequence). The J segment lost 5 bases and the V segment lost 9 bases, leaving 6 bases of the junction unmatched. The CDR3, as DNA: TGTGCCAGTTCCCAGGGGGCAGATAATTCACCCCTCCACTTT. Translating it yields CASSQGADNSPLHF.

The J gene is TRBJ2-5, the V gene TRBV21-1; the table gives TRBD2 as D, unverified against the DNA. TRBV21-1 is shown as a pseudogene. The CDR3 runs to 15 residues. The CDR3 DNA reads as TGTGCCAGCAGCAAGGGAACTAGCGGCCAAGAGACCCAGTACTTC. Its protein is CASSKGTSGQETQYF.

This sequence joins TRBV20-1 and TRBJ2-7; D remains unclear. Germline CDR1 and CDR2: DFQATT and SNEGSKA (reference sequence). V shed 0 bases and J shed 3 bases, with 3 bases lying between them. The CDR3 is 11 amino acids. The CDR3 DNA reads TGCAGTGCTAGAGACAGCTACGAGCAGTACTTC. Translated: CSARDSYEQYF.

The genes are TRBV7-2 and TRBJ2-1; 8 positions agree with TRBD1. The CDR3 loop spans 11 amino acids. CDR1 SGHTA and CDR2 FQGNSA come from the germline V gene. V was clipped by 6 bases and J by 15 bases; unmatched bases: 7. DNA for the CDR3: TGTGCCAGCAGACAGGGGGGAGGTCGGTTCTTC. Encoded protein: CASRQGGGRFF.

V is TRBV7-9 and J is TRBJ1-5; D is undetermined. The CDR3 consists of 14 residues. Between the trimmed V and J ends, which lost 6 bases and 4 bases, there was a span of 13 bases. The germline gives CDR1 SEHNR, CDR2 FQNEAQ (reference sequence). The CDR3 reads CASSHHGENQPQHF. The DNA of the CDR3 is TGTGCCAGCAGTCACCACGGTGAAAATCAGCCCCAGCATTTT.

The chain couples TRBV7-9 to TRBJ2-3, with 9 positions matching TRBD2. CDR1 SEHNR and CDR2 FQNEAQ come from the germline V gene (reference sequence). The J segment lost 6 bases and the V segment lost 3 bases, leaving 10 bases of the junction unmatched. CDR3 length: 16 residues. CDR3 nucleotide sequence: TGTGCCAGCAGCTTGGAGCGGGGGGAGAACAAGGATACGCAGTATTTT. This encodes CASSLERGENKDTQYF.

The chain carries TRBV5-5 and TRBJ2-2; TRBD1 agrees at 7 bases. V lost 4 bases, J lost 7 bases, and 7 bases stayed unmatched. Germline CDR1 SGHKS, CDR2 YYEKEE (reference sequence). The CDR3 is 14 residues long. CDR3 in amino acids: CASSEGQPNGELFF. CDR3 nucleotide sequence: TGTGCCAGCAGCGAGGGACAGCCCAACGGGGAGCTGTTTTTT.

This clone was observed a single time. The chain links TRBV2 to TRBJ2-3; D perhaps matches TRBD1 (7 bases). The ends were cut back, 6 bases at V and 2 bases at J, with 12 bases in the middle. CDR3 length: 14 residues. Germline CDR1 reads SNHLY; CDR2 reads FYNNEI. CDR3 sequence reads: CASRRDRNTDTQYF. In DNA form, the CDR3 reads TGTGCCAGCAGGCGGGACAGAAACACAGATACGCAGTATTTT.

The rearrangement links TRBV11-1 to TRBJ2-7, with D perhaps matching TRBD2 (5 bases). Germline V CDR1 and CDR2: SGHAT, FQDESV (reference sequence). The V gene lost 5 bases and the J gene lost 5 bases, with 16 bases spanning the gap. The CDR3 has 14 residues. CDR3 loop: CASSPRVYLDEQYF. DNA for the CDR3: TGTGCCAGCAGCCCGCGGGTGTATTTGGACGAGCAGTACTTC.

The rearrangement links TRBV18 to TRBJ2-7, with D unclear. Trimming cost V 3 bases and J 2 bases, with 11 bases left between them. There are 14 residues in the CDR3. Looked up from germline, CDR1 is KGHSH and CDR2 is LQKENI. The CDR3 DNA reads as TGTGCCAGCTCACCCTCGGTGGGCACCTACGAGCAGTACTTC. Amino acids: CASSPSVGTYEQYF.

The chain recombines TRBV7-9 with TRBJ2-5, with D hard to call. V gave up 1 base and J gave up 2 bases, with 8 bases separating them. This CDR3 comprises 14 residues. Germline V gene lookup returns CDR1 SEHNR and CDR2 FQNEAQ (reference sequence). CDR3 bases: TGTGCCAGCAGCTTAGGGTCAGGACAAGAGACCCAGTACTTC. Translation: CASSLGSGQETQYF.

The genes are TRBV7-9 and TRBJ2-6, with D hard to call. This CDR3 has 12 amino acids. Trimming cost V 5 bases and J 8 bases, with 7 bases left between them. From germline, CDR1 is SEHNR and CDR2 FQNEAQ (reference sequence). The CDR3 loop is CASSQTPNVLTF. The CDR3 nucleotides read TGTGCCAGCAGCCAAACACCCAACGTCCTGACTTTC.

V and J are TRBV4-3 and TRBJ2-2; TRBD2 aligns across 7 bases. The CDR3 totals 17 residues. CDR1 LGHNA and CDR2 YSLEER come from the germline V gene. With 3 bases clipped from V and 7 bases from J, the junction kept 14 bases outside the gene matches. The CDR3 loop is CASSHQPAGVRVGELFF. CDR3 sequence (DNA): TGCGCCAGCAGCCACCAGCCTGCGGGAGTTCGCGTCGGGGAGCTGTTTTTT.

The chain uses TRBV19 and TRBJ1-5; D is possibly TRBD1 (5 bases). Looked up from germline, CDR1 is LNHDA and CDR2 is SQIVND (reference sequence). V was shortened by 7 bases and J by 2 bases, with 15 bases between the two germline ends. This CDR3 contains 15 residues. This chain's CDR3 is CASIQYARGNQPQHF. Written as DNA, the CDR3 is TGTGCCAGTATTCAGTACGCCAGGGGCAATCAGCCCCAGCATTTT.

The J gene is TRBJ2-3, the V gene TRBV19; TRBD1 aligns across 7 bases. J was trimmed by 2 bases and V by 1 base; bases with no gene match: 3. CDR1 is LNHDA, CDR2 SQIVND, per germline (reference sequence). The CDR3 contains 15 residues. The DNA of the CDR3 is TGTGCCAGTAGTATAGGAGGGGGCCTCACAGATACGCAGTATTTT. It translates to CASSIGGGLTDTQYF.

This clone was detected only once. The chain combines TRBV10-3 with TRBJ2-3; 10 nucleotides align to TRBD2. The V and J ends lost 3 bases and 5 bases, in that order; junction bases with no gene match: 11. The germline V gene has CDR1 ENHRY and CDR2 SYGVKD. This CDR3 has 17 amino acids. This CDR3 is CAISDGTSALGGDTQYF. The CDR3 DNA follows: TGTGCCATCAGTGATGGGACTAGCGCCCTTGGGGGAGATACGCAGTATTTT.

This clone occurred once. V is TRBV7-6 and J is TRBJ2-7, with 8 positions matching TRBD1. V lost 1 base to trimming and J lost 6 bases; unmatched junction nucleotides: 8. Germline V gives CDR1 SGHVS, CDR2 FNYEAQ. The CDR3 spans 15 residues. The CDR3 spells CASSLGTGHSGEQYF. In nucleotides, the CDR3 is TGTGCCAGCAGCTTAGGGACAGGGCATAGCGGCGAGCAGTACTTC.

The rearrangement links TRBV5-1 to TRBJ1-2, with a weak D call TRBD1 (6 bases). V lost 4 bases and J 8 bases, leaving 18 bases between the germline ends. In germline, CDR1 is SGHRS, CDR2 YFSETQ. The length of the CDR3 is 14 residues. For the CDR3, the DNA is TGCGCCAGCAGCCAACAGGGTGGAAAGGACGGCTACACCTTC. This encodes CASSQQGGKDGYTF.

Only a few counts were recorded for this clone. The chain uses TRBV15 and TRBJ2-1; 10 bases map to TRBD2. V dropped 5 bases and J dropped 8; count of bases not matched to a gene: 9. This CDR3 has 15 residues. Germline V CDR1 and CDR2: LNHNV, YYDKDF (reference sequence). CDR3 bases: TGTGCCACCAGCCGGGGTAGCGGGGGGACCTATGAGCAGTTCTTC. Translated: CATSRGSGGTYEQFF.

This sequence joins TRBV4-1 and TRBJ1-1; 8 nucleotides agree with TRBD1. The CDR3 runs to 17 residues. Germline V gene sequence: CDR1 MGHRA, CDR2 YSYEKL. V was pared by 0 bases and J by 0 bases, with 6 bases of the junction left unmatched. The CDR3 DNA reads as TGCGCCAGCAGCCAAGATCCGCAGGGGGCAGTGAACACTGAAGCTTTCTTT. Its protein is CASSQDPQGAVNTEAFF.

This clone was observed a few times. CDR3 amino acids: CASSLQGSNYGYTF. The CDR3 DNA reads as TGCGCCAGCAGCTTGCAGGGCTCGAACTATGGCTACACCTTC. The V and J genes are TRBV5-1 and TRBJ1-2; perhaps TRBD1 as D (5 bases). The CDR3 contains 14 residues. V lost 1 base, J lost 2 bases, and 9 bases lay in between. Germline V gene data show CDR1 as SGHRS and CDR2 as YFSETQ.

The chain has TRBV2 and TRBJ2-3; no firm D call. The germline gives CDR1 SNHLY, CDR2 FYNNEI. The CDR3 loop spans 13 amino acids. The V end lost 4 bases, the J end lost 5 bases, and 10 bases lay between the germline ends. The CDR3 coding sequence is TGTGCCAGCAGTGCCCCTTTCTTAGATACGCAGTATTTT. Translation gives CASSAPFLDTQYF.

V is TRBV6-6 and J is TRBJ2-3; D is possibly TRBD1 (6 bases). The CDR3 covers 14 residues. Germline lookup yields CDR1 MNHNY and CDR2 SVGAGI (reference sequence). Trimming stripped 5 bases from V and 2 bases from J, with 11 bases between. CDR3 nucleotide sequence: TGTGCCAGCAGTACCAGGGGTTCCACAGATACGCAGTATTTT. This encodes CASSTRGSTDTQYF.

The chain couples TRBV5-6 to TRBJ1-5, with a weak D call TRBD1 (6 bases). The CDR3 consists of 16 residues. Per germline, CDR1 SGHDT and CDR2 YYEEEE. V was clipped by 3 bases and J by 6 bases, with 19 bases between them. This CDR3 reads CASSSQGGRGAQPQHF. CDR3 DNA: TGTGCCAGCAGCTCGCAAGGGGGGAGGGGAGCTCAGCCCCAGCATTTT.